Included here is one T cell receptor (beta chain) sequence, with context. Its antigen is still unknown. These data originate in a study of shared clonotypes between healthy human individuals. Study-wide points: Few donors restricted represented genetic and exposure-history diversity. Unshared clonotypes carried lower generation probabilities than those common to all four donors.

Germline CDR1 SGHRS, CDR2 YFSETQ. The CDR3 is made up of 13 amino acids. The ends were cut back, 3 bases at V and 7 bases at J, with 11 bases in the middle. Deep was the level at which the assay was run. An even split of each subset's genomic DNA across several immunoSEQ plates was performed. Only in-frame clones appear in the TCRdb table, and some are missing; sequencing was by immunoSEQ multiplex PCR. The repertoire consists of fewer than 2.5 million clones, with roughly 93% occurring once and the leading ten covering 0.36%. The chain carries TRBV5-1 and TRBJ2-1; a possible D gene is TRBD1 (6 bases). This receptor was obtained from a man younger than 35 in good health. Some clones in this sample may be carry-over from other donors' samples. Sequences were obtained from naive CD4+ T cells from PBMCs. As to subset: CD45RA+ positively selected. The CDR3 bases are TGCGCCAGCAGCTCGGACCAGGGGAATGAGCAGTTCTTC. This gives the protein CASSSDQGNEQFF.